The clone carrying this T cell receptor (beta chain) was counted only a few times. Antigen specificity is unknown. The entry originates in a study of T-cell reconstitution after alpha-beta-depleted transplantation in children. Using unique molecular identifiers, the investigators prepared the TCRbeta library. From the PCR reads, TCRdb called clonotypes with MiXCR, one entry per CDR3 protein. In the table there are 450,000 to 600,000 distinct CDR3 sequences, over 10% of which are singletons. Study results and caveats: The authors attributed T-cell counts and diversity one year after transplant mostly to newly produced T cells. At around two months after transplant, the alpha-beta T cells were reportedly derived from several hundred expanded clones that came from non-depleted graft cells.

The V and J ends lost 1 base and 4 bases respectively, with 10 bases between them. Germline-derived CDR1 and CDR2 are LGHNA and YSLEER. The CDR3 totals 14 residues. The material sequenced was PBMCs, mostly from graft donor cells, taken 360 days after TCRalphabeta/CD19-depleted stem cell transplant. The chain joins TRBV4-3 to TRBJ1-1; D is unclear. This TCR derives from a male patient between 10 and 17 years old who had a stem cell transplant for acute myeloid leukemia, so the T cells may come from the graft donor. CDR3 in DNA: TGCGCCAGCAGCCAAGGGGATGCGAGCACTGAAGCTTTCTTT. Encoded protein: CASSQGDASTEAFF.